The clone carrying this T cell receptor (beta chain) was counted between two and nine times. Its antigen is currently unknown. The second PCR ran roughly 6 to 12 cycles with a sample-barcoded 5' primer and J-beta primers. TCRdb passed the 5' RACE reads through MiXCR, listing each CDR3 protein once. The repertoire includes approximately 780,000 distinct CDR3 sequences, about a quarter of them detected once, and over 2.5% sits in the top ten. This sample was taken from a study of blood T cells in healthy people across ages. Overall study results and limits: Because sorting was not performed, PBMCs prevented conclusive naive versus antigen-experienced comparison. Estimated diversity, derived from one million T cells, was regarded as an underestimate.

The CDR3 loop spans 15 amino acids. The germline V gene encodes CDR1 SGHTA and CDR2 FQGNSA. Trimming took 1 base from V and 1 from J, leaving 10 bases between them. This same sample was also part of a study on T cells of mothers and their children. As that report states: Among related mother-child pairs, overlap was slightly higher than in unrelated pairs, though not significantly. Persistent microchimeric T cell clones were sought, and none were detected.

Sequencing was carried out using blood. The V and J genes are TRBV7-2 and TRBJ1-1; no firm D call. This receptor was identified in a boy aged 10-17 years in good health. CDR3 nucleotide sequence: TGTGCCAGCAGCTTAGTCGCGGCCAGGAACACTGAAGCTTTCTTT. It encodes CASSLVAARNTEAFF.